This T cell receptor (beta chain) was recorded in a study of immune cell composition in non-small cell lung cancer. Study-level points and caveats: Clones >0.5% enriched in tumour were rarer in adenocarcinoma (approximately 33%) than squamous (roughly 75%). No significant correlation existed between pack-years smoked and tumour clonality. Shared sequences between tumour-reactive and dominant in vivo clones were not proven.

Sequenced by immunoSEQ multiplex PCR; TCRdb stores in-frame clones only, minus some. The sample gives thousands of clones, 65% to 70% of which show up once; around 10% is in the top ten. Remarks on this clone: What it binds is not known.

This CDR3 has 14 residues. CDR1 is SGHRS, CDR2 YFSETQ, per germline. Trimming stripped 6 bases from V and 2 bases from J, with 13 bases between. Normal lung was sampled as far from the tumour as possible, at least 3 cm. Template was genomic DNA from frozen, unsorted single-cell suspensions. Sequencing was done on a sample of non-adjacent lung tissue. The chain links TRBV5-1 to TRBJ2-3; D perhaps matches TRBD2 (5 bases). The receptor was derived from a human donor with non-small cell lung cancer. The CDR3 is CASTEEAPTDTQYF. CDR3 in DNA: TGCGCCAGCACGGAGGAAGCGCCCACAGATACGCAGTATTTT.